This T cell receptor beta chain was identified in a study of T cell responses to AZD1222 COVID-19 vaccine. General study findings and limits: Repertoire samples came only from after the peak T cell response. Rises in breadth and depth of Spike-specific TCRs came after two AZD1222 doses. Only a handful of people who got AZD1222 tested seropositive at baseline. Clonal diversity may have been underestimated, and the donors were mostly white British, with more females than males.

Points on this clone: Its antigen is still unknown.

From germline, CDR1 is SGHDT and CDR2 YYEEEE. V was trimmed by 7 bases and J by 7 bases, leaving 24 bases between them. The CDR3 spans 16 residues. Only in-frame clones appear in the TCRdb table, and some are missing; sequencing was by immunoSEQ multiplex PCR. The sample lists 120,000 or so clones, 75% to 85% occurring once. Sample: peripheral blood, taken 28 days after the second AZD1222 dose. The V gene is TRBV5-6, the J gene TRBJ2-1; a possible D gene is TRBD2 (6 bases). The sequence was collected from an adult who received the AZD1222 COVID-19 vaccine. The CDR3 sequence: CASRWGVAGSVNEQFF. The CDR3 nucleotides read TGTGCCAGCCGGTGGGGGGTCGCCGGTTCAGTGAATGAGCAGTTCTTC.